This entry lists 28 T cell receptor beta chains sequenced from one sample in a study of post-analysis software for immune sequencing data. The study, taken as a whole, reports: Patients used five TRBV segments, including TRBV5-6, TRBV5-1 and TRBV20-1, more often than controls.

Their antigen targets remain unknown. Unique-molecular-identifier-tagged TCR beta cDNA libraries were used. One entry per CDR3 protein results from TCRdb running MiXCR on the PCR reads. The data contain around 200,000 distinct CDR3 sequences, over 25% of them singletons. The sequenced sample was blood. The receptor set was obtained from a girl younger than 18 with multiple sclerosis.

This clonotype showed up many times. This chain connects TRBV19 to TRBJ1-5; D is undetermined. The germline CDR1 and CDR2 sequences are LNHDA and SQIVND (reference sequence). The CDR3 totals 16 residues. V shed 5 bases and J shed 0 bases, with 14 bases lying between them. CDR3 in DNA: TGTGCCAGTAGTCTTCAAGGTTCCTTTAGCAATCAGCCCCAGCATTTT. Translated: CASSLQGSFSNQPQHF.

The CDR3 DNA follows: TGTGCCAGCAGCCGAGCGGGCACGGTGAGCACAGATACGCAGTATTTT. Protein sequence: CASSRAGTVSTDTQYF. V gene TRBV12-3 or TRBV12-4 combines with J gene TRBJ2-3; possible D gene TRBD2, 6 bases. Between the trimmed V and J ends, which lost 6 bases and 0 bases, there was a span of 16 bases. The CDR3 has 16 residues.

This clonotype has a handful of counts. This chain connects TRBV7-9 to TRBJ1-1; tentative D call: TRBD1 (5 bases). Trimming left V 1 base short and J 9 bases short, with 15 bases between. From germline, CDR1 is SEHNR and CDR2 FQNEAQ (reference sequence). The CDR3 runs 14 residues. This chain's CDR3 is CASSLGGGIVKAFF. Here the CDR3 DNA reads TGTGCCAGCAGCTTAGGGGGGGGGATCGTGAAAGCTTTCTTT.

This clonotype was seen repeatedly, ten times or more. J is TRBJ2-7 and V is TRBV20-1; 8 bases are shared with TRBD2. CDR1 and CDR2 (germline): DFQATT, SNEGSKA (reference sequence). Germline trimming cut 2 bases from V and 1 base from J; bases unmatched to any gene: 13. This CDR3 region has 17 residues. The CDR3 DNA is TGCAGTGCTAGACCCGTGCGGGGGGCAGCACTGTCCTACGAGCAGTACTTC. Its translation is CSARPVRGAALSYEQYF.

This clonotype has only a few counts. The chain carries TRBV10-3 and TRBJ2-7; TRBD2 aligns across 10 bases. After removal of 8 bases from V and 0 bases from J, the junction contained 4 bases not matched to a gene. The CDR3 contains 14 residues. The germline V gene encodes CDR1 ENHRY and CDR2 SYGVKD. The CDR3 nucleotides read TGTGCCATCCTAGCGGGAGCCTCCTCCTACGAGCAGTACTTC. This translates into CAILAGASSYEQYF.

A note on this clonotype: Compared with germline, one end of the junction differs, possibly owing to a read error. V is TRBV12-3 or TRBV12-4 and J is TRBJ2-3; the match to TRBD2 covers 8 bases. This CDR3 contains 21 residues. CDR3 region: CASSSTGAWRPGTRHTDMQYF. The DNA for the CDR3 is TGTGCCAGCAGTTCCACAGGTGCTTGGAGACCCGGGACTAGACACACAGATATGCAGTATTTT.

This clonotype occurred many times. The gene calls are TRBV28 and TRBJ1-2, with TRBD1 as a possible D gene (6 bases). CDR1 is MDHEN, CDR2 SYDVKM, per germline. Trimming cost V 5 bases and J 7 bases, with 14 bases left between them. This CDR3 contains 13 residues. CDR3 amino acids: CASSPTGPVGYTF. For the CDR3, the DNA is TGTGCCAGCAGTCCAACAGGGCCGGTTGGCTACACCTTC.

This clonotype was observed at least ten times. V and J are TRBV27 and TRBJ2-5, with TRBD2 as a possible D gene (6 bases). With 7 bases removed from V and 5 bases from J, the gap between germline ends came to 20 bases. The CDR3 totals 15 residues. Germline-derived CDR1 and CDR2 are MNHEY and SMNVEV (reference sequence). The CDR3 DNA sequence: TGTGCCAGCAACTCCGTCGGACCAAGCGGGGAGACCCAGTACTTC. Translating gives CASNSVGPSGETQYF.

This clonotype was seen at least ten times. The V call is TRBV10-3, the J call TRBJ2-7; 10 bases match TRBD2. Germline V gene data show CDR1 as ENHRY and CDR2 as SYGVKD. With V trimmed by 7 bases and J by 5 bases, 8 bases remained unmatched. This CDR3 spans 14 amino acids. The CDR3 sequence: CAIMPSGGVNEQYF. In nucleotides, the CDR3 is TGTGCCATCATGCCTAGCGGGGGTGTCAACGAGCAGTACTTC.

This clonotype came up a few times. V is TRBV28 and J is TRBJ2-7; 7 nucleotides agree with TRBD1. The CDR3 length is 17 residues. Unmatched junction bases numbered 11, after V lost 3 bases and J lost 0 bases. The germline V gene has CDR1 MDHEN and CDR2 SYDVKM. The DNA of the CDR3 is TGTGCCAGCAGTTTCCCCGAGGGCAGGGGGTACTCCTACGAGCAGTACTTC. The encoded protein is CASSFPEGRGYSYEQYF.

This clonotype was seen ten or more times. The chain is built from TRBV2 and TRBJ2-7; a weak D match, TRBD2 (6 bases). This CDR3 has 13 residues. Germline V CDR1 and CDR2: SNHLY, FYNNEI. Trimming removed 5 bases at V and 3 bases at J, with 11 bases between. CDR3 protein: CASSSSGFYEQYF. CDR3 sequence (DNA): TGTGCCAGCAGTTCGAGCGGGTTCTACGAGCAGTACTTC.

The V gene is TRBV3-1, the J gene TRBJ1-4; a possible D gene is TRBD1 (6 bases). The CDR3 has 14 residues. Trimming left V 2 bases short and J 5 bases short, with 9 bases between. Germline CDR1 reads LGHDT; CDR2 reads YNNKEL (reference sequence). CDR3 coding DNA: TGTGCCAGCAGCCAAATGACAGGAAATGAAAAACTGTTTTTT. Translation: CASSQMTGNEKLFF.

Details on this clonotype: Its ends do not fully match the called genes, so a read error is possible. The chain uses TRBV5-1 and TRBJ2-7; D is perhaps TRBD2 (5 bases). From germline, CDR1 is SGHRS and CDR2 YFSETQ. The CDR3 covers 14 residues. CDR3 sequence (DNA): TGCGCCAACAGCTTTAGTGGAGGCTCCTACGAGCAGTACTTC. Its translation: CANSFSGGSYEQYF.

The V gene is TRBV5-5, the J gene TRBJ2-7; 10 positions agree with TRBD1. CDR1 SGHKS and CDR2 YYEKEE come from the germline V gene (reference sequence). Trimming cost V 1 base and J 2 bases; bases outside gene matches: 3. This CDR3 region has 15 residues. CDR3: CASSLFGTGAYEQYF. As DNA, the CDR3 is TGTGCCAGCAGCTTGTTTGGGACAGGGGCCTACGAGCAGTACTTC.

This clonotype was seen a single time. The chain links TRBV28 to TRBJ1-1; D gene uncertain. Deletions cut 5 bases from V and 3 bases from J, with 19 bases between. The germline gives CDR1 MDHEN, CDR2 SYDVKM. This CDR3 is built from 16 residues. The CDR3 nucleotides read TGTGCCAGCAGTCCGGTTTCAGCCGTGGTTGACACTGAAGCTTTCTTT. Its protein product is CASSPVSAVVDTEAFF.

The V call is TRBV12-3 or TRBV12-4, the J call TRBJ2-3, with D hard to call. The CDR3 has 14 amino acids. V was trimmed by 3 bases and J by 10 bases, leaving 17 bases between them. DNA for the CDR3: TGTGCCAGCAGTTTTTACTTTCCACCCGATGCGCAGTATTTT. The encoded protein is CASSFYFPPDAQYF.

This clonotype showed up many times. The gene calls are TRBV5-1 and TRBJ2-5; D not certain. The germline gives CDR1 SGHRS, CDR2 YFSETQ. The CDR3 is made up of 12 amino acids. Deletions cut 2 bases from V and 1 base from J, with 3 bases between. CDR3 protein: CASSFIQETQYF. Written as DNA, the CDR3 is TGCGCCAGCAGCTTTATCCAAGAGACCCAGTACTTC.

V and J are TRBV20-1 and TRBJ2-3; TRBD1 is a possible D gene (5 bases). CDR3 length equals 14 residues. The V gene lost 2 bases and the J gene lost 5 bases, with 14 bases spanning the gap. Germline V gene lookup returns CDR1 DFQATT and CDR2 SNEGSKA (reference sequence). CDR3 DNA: TGCAGTGCTAGACCGCAGGGTGCGAAAGATACGCAGTATTTT. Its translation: CSARPQGAKDTQYF.

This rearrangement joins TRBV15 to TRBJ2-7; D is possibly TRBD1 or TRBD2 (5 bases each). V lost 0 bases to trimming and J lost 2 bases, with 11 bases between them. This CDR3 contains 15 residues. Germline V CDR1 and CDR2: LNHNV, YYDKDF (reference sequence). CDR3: CATSRESGTPYEQYF. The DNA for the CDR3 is TGTGCCACCAGCAGAGAATCAGGGACCCCCTACGAGCAGTACTTC.

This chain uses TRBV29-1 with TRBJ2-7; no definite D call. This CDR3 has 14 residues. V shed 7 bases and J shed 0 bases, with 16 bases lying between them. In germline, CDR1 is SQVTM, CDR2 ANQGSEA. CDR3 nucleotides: TGCAGCGCCCTAAGGGCCCTAGGCTCCTACGAGCAGTACTTC. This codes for CSALRALGSYEQYF.

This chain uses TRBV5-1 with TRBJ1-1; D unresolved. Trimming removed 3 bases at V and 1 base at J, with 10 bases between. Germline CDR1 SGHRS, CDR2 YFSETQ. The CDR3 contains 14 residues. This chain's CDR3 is CASSYPNPNTEAFF. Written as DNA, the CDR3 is TGCGCCAGCAGCTACCCAAACCCGAACACTGAAGCTTTCTTT.

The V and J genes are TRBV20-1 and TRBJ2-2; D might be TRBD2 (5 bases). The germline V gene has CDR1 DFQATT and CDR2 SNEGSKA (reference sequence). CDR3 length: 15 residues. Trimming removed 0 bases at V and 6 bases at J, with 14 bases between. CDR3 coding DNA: TGCAGTGCTAGAGACTCTGGACTCGTACCCGGGGAGCTGTTTTTT. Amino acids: CSARDSGLVPGELFF.

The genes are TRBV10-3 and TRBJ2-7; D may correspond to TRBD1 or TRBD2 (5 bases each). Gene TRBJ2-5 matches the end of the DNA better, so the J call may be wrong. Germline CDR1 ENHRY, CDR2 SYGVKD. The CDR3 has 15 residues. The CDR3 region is CAISESFGARETQYF. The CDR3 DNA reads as TGTGCCATCAGTGAGTCCTTCGGGGCACGAGAGACCCAGTACTTC.

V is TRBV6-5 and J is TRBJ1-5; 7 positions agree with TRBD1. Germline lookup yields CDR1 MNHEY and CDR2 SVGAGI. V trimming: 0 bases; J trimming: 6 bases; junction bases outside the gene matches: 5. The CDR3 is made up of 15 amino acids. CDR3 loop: CASSYSGGGGQPQHF. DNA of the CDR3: TGTGCCAGCAGTTACTCGGGAGGGGGCGGTCAGCCCCAGCATTTT.

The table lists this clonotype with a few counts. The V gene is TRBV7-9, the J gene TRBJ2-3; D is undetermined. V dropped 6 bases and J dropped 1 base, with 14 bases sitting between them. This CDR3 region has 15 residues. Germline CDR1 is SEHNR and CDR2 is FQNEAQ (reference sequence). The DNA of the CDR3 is TGTGCCAGCAGTACTGACAACCGAGGCACAGATACGCAGTATTTT. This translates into CASSTDNRGTDTQYF.

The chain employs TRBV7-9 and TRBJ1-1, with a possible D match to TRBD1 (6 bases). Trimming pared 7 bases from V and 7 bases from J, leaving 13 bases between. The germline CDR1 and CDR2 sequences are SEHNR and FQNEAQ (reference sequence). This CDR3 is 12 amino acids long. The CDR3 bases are TGTGCCAGCATCCAAACGGACAGTGAAGCTTTCTTT. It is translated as CASIQTDSEAFF.

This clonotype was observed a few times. DNA for the CDR3: TGTGCCAGCAGTGACCGATCCAGCGGGGGGGAACGCGCAGATACGCAGTATTTT. Translation: CASSDRSSGGERADTQYF. This chain links TRBV12-3 or TRBV12-4 with TRBJ2-3; 10 bases match TRBD2. Trimming at V came to 5 bases and at J to 4 bases, leaving 15 bases not matched to a gene. This CDR3 spans 18 amino acids.

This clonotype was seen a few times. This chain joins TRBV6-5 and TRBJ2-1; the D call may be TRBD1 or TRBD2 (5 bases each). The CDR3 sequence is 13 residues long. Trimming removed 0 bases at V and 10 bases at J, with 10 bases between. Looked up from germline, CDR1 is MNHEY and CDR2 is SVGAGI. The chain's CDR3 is CASSYSLEGEQFF. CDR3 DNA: TGTGCCAGCAGTTACTCGCTAGAGGGGGAGCAGTTCTTC.